The source of this T cell receptor beta chain is a study of shared clonotypes between healthy human individuals (dated by TCRdb to the early 2020s). Study-wide context: The cohort comprised a couple of women and a few men aged 18 to 49 years. Per donor, leukapheresis produced somewhere between about 0.8 and 9 billion PBMCs. For each donor, CD4 naive and CD4 memory were each run on three plates, CD8 naive on two plates, and CD8 memory on one plate. To estimate repertoire size and how much clonotypes are shared between individuals, the study performed deep sequencing of blood TCR repertoires from a few healthy adults. To increase sequencing depth and limit assay-specific biases, TCR repertoire library preparation and sequencing were carried out by different laboratories using diverse techniques.

V ends up 8 bases short and J 7 bases short, with an unmatched junction base count of 11. The CDR3 spans 15 residues, from the cysteine through the phenylalanine. Just the 45-base CDR3 DNA is kept, in frame starting at base 1. Via the germline V gene (reference sequence), CDR1 is WNHNN and CDR2 SYGVQD. On this clone itself: Its antigen specificity is not known. It has no much larger one-base neighbor in the sample; base qualities were not kept.

Using the deep immunoSEQ assay, multiplex PCR amplified TCR CDR3 regions from genomic DNA. For each cell subset, the extracted genomic DNA was distributed evenly across all wells of several immunoSEQ 96-well plates, and each plate served as one replicate. For sorted subsets, 150 to 250 ng of genomic DNA, equivalent to roughly 30,000 T cell genomes, went into each replicate PCR. Purified libraries were measured with a Qubit 3.0 fluorometer, size-checked on a Bioanalyzer 2100, and measured again with the KAPA Library Quantification kit. Every immunoSEQ 96-well plate was sequenced on a separate single-read 150-cycle Illumina NextSeq 550 flow cell. In the authors' own workflow: Because the immunoSEQ output included only junctional sequences and no quality scores, the filtering could not be the same as the filtering used for full-length reads. To assign V/J genes and CDR3, sequences were annotated using PyIR, a Python wrapper for IgBLAST v1.9, with IMGT germline references. Reads were removed for weak V/J assignments (E-value above 1e-6), missing CDR3, stop codons, out-of-frame junctions, or ambiguous translated residues. A V3J clonotype was defined by an identical inferred V gene, J gene, and CDR3 amino acid sequence. Percentage overlap between repertoires was calculated by dividing the number of shared unique clonotypes by the size of the smaller repertoire. RTK rarefaction, the Chao1 estimator, and Recon v2.1 estimates of unobserved clonotypes were used to assess repertoire richness. For all TCRbeta clonotypes obtained by the gDNA method from a few donors, generation probabilities were computed with OLGA. This immuneACCESS table, as held by TCRdb, lists in-frame sequences with V and J called but not all clones. Of the missing ones, under half trace to an unresolved V gene in checked studies; the others have no known cause. From that table come the V and J calls and clone size; the DNA was used to work out D and trimming. In all, the sample holds hundreds of thousands of clones, and 90% to 97% of those were seen once. About 0.064% of the sample is held by the ten biggest clonotypes.

Here is what the overall study found, with its caveats: Sampling was limited to blood, and TCR repertoires in tissue likely differ from TCR repertoires in blood. Clonotypes shared by all four sorted-subset donors showed higher generation probabilities than non-shared clonotypes. Larger estimated clonotype richness was generally found for naive subsets than for memory subsets. Incomplete sequencing was indicated by rarefaction of sorted-subset datasets, despite the large sequencing depth. Because the study included a small number of donors, the genetic and exposure-history diversity represented was limited. Pairwise subsampling indicated that sequencing depth was expected to affect the degree of clonotype sharing among donors. When a few donors were compared, the shared fraction of clonotypes was approximately 5% for naive CD4, approximately 3.5% for naive CD8, 2% to 2.5% for memory CD4, and 0.4% for memory CD8.

The donors were healthy, HIV-negative adults with no recently reported acute infections or vaccinations. All donors were Caucasian adults living in Nashville, Tennessee, USA. CD4+ T cells were enriched through magnetic negative selection, after which naive cells were positively selected on CD45RA and the remaining negative fraction served as the memory subset. After blood collection by leukapheresis, PBMCs were isolated using Ficoll-Histopaque density gradient centrifugation and then cryopreserved in the vapor phase of liquid nitrogen. Purity and quantity of every magnetically sorted T cell population were checked by analytical flow cytometry. Genomic DNA was isolated from every sorted fraction and measured by UV absorbance on a Nanodrop 2000c.

The rearranged segments are TRBV10-1 and TRBJ2-3, and TRBD2 aligns with 11 junction nucleotides. The sequence was obtained from a woman in her twenties or thirties in good health. The sample comprised naive CD4+ T cells sorted from blood. The cell subset or site label on this specimen signifies: CD45RA+ positively selected. In nucleotides, the sequence is TGCGCCAGCGCCGAACTAGCGGGAGTTCCGAATACGCAGTATTTT. This sequence encodes CASAELAGVPNTQYF.